The text below deals with one TCR beta chain. Its antigen is not known. Other DNA sequences in this sample translate to the same CDR3. Germline V gives CDR1 SNHLY, CDR2 FYNNEI. V dropped 6 bases and J dropped 3 bases, with 9 bases sitting between them. This CDR3 is built from 13 residues. This sample was taken from a study of beta chain features in type 1 diabetes. Naive, central memory, regulatory and stem cell-like memory cells within the CD4+ compartment were sorted using CD45RO/CCR7/CD25/CD127/CD95/CD27. Whole-study findings and limits: A moderate, significant TCRB CDR3 shortening appeared in type 1 diabetes across four CD4+ subsets. Within the patient group, naive, central memory and Treg TCRB repertoires appeared more similar to each other than within healthy donors. Over-representation of high TCR-expressing cells was a possible consequence of cDNA sequencing.

Expressed TCRB transcripts were sequenced after all isolated RNA was converted to cDNA. Libraries were prepared by immunoSEQ multiplex PCR; TCRdb keeps only in-frame clonotypes and omits some of them. Among 640,000 or so clones listed, 13% were seen once. The chain is built from TRBV2 and TRBJ1-5; D gene unclear. This TCR was sampled from a man between 18 and 35 years old with type 1 diabetes. The sequenced sample was naive CD4+ T cells from blood. Here the CDR3 reads CASSVGVNQPQHF. The CDR3 DNA reads TGTGCCAGCAGCGTTGGGGTCAATCAGCCCCAGCATTTT.